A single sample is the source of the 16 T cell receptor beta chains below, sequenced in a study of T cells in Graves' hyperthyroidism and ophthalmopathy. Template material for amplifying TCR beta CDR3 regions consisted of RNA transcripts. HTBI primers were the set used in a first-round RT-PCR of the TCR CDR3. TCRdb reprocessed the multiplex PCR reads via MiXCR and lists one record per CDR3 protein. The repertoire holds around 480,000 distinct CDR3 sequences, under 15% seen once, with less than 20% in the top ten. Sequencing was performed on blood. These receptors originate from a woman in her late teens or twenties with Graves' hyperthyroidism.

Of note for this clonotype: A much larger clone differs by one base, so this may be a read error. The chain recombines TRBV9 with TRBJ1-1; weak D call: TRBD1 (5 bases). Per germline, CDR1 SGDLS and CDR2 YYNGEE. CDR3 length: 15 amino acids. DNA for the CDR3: TGTGCCAACAGCGTAACAGGCGGGGTGAACACTGAAGCTTTCTTT. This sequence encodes CANSVTGGVNTEAFF.

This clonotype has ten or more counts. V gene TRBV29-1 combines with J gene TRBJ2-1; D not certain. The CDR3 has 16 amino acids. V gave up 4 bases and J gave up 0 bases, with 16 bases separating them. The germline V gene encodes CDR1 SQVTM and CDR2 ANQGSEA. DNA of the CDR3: TGCAGCGTTGCCCGTGGTGGGCTAAGCTCCTACAATGAGCAGTTCTTC. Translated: CSVARGGLSSYNEQFF.

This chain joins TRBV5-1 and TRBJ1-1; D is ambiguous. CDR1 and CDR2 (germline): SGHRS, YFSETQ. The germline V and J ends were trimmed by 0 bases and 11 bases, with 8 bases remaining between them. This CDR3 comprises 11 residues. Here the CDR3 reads CASSLGGGAFF. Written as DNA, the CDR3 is TGCGCCAGCAGCTTGGGCGGTGGGGCTTTCTTT.

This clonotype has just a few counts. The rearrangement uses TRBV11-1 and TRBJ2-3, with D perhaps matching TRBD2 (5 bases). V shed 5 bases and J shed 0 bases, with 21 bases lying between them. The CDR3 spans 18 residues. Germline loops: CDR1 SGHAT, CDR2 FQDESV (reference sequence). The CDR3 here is CASSRQSRRRGSTDTQYF. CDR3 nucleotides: TGTGCCAGCAGCCGCCAGTCGAGAAGACGGGGTAGCACAGATACGCAGTATTTT.

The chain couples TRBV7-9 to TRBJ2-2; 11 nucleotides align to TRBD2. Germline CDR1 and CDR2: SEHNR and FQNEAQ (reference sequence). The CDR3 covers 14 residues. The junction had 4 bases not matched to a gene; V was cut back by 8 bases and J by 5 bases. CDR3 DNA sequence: TGTGCCAGCGGGCCTAGCGGGAGGACCGGGGAGCTGTTTTTT. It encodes CASGPSGRTGELFF.

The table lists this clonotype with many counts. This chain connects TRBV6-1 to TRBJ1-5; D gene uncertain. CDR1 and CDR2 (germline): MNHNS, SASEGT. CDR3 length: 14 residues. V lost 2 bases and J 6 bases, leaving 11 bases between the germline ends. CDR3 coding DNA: TGTGCCAGCAGTGAACTCGGTTGGGGTCAGCCCCAGCATTTT. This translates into CASSELGWGQPQHF.

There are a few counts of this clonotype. The CDR3 DNA sequence: TGTGCCAGCAGTGTAAGTTTCGGGGACACCAAAAACATTCAGTACTTC. It translates to CASSVSFGDTKNIQYF. The chain is built from TRBV2 and TRBJ2-4; tentatively, D is TRBD1 (6 bases). This CDR3 has 16 amino acids. V was pared by 4 bases and J by 2 bases, with 15 bases between. CDR1 and CDR2 (germline): SNHLY, FYNNEI.

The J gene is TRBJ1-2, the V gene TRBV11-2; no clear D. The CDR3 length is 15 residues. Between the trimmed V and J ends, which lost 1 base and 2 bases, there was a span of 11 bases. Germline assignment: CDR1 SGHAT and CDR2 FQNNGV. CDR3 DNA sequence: TGTGCCAGCAGCTTAGTTCCAGTTCTGAACTATGGCTACACCTTC. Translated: CASSLVPVLNYGYTF.

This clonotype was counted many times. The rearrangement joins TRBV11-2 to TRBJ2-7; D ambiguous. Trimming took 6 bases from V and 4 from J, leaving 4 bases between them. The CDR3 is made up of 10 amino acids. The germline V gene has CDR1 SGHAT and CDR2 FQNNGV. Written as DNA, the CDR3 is TGTGCCAGCAGAGATTACGAGCAGTACTTC. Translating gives CASRDYEQYF.

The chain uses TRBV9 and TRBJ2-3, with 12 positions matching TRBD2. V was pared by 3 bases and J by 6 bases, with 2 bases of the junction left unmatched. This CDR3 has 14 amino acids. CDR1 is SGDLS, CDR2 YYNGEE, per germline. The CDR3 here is CASSASGRGDTQYF. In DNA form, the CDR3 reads TGTGCCAGCAGCGCTAGCGGGAGGGGTGATACGCAGTATTTT. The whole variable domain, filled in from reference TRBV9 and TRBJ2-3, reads DSGVTQTPKHLITATGQRVTLRCSPRSGDLSVYWYQQSLDQGLQFLIQYYNGEERAKGNILERFSAQQFPDLHSELNLSSLELGDSALYFCASSASGRGDTQYFGPGTRLTVL.

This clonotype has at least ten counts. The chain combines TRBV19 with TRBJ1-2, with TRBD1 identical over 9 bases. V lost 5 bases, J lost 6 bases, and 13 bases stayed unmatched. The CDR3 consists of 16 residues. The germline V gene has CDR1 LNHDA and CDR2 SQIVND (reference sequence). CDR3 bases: TGTGCCAGTAGTTCGGGACAGGGCCCCGGGTCGGATGGCTACACCTTC. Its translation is CASSSGQGPGSDGYTF.

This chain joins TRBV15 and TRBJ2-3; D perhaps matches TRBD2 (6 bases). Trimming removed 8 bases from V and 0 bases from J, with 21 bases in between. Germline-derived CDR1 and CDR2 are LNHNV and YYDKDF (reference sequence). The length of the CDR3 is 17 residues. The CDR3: CATGRLASALSTDTQYF. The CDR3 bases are TGTGCCACCGGGAGGTTAGCTAGCGCCCTTAGCACAGATACGCAGTATTTT.

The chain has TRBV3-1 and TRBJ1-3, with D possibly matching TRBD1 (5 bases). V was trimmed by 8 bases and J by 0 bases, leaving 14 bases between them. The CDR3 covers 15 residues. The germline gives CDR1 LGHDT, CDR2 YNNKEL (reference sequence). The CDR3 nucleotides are TGTGCCAGCGGCGACAGCCGAGCCTCTGGAAACACCATATATTTT. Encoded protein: CASGDSRASGNTIYF.

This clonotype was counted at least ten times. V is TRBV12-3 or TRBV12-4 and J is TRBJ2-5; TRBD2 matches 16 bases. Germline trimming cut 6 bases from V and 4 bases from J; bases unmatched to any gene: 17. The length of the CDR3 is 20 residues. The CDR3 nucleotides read TGTGCCAGCAGCCCTTGGCCCGGGACTAGCGGGAGGGAAAGGGGAGAGACCCAGTACTTC. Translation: CASSPWPGTSGRERGETQYF.

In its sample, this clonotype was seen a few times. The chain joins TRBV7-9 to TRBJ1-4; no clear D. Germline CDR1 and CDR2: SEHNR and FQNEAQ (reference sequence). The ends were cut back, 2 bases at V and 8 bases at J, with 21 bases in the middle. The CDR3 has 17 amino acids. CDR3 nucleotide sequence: TGTGCCAGCAGCTTACGCCGGTCCGGCGGAGAGGGCGAAAAACTGTTTTTT. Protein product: CASSLRRSGGEGEKLFF.

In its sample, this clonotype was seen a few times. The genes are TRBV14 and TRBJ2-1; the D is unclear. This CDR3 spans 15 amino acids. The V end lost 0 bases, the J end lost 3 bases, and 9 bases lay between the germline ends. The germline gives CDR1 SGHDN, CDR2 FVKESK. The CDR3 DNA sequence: TGTGCCAGCAGCCAAGAATTGGAAATCTACAATGAGCAGTTCTTC. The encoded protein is CASSQELEIYNEQFF.